Below, one T cell receptor (beta chain) is given with its context. This specimen comes from a study of blood T cell repertoires in COVID-19. Study information: COVID-19 samples from acute and convalescent phases originated in the United States, Italy and Spain.

Original analysis: The assay estimated nucleated cells by amplifying reference gene primers. TCRdb keeps only in-frame clones here, not all; method: immunoSEQ multiplex PCR. V and J calls and clone size are as listed in that table; D and trimming were resolved from the DNA. The table lists approximately 240,000 clones, 84% of them singletons. V was pared by 3 bases and J by 5 bases, with 4 bases between. Germline V gene sequence: CDR1 DFQATT, CDR2 SNEGSKA (reference sequence). This CDR3 has 11 residues. Input material: peripheral blood. The sequence came from a woman in her twenties or thirties who had recovered from COVID-19. This chain connects TRBV20-1 to TRBJ2-2; D is undetermined. The CDR3: CSASPTGELFF. The CDR3, as DNA: TGCAGTGCTAGTCCAACCGGGGAGCTGTTTTTT.